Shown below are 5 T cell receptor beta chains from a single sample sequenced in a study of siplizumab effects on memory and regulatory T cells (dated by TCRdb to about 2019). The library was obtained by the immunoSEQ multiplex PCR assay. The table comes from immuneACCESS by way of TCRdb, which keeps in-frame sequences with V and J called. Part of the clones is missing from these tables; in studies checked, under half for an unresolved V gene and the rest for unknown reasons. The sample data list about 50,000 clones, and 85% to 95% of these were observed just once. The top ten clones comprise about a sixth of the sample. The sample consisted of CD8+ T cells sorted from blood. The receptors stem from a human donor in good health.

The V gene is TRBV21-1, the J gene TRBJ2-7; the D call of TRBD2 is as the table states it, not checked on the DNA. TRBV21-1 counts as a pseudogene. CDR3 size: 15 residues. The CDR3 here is CASSITSGRNVEQYF. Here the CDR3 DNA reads TGTGCCAGCAGCATTACTAGCGGGAGGAATGTCGAGCAGTACTTC.

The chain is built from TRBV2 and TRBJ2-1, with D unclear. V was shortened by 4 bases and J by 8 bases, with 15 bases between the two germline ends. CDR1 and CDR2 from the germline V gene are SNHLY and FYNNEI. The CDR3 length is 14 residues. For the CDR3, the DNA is TGTGCCAGCAGTGTTATGGGAAACCAGGATGAGCAGTTCTTC. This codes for CASSVMGNQDEQFF.

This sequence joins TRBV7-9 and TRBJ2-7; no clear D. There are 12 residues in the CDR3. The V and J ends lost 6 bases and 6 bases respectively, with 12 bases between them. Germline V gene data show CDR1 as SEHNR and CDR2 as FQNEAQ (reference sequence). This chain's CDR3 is CASSYNFPEQYF. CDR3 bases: TGTGCCAGCAGTTACAATTTTCCCGAGCAGTACTTC.

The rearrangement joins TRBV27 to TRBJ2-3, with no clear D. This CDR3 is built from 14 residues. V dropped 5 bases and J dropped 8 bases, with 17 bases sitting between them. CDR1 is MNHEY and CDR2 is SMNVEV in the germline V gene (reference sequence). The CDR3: CASSPGFGLGTQYF. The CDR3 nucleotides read TGTGCCAGCAGTCCCGGATTTGGGCTTGGTACGCAGTATTTT.

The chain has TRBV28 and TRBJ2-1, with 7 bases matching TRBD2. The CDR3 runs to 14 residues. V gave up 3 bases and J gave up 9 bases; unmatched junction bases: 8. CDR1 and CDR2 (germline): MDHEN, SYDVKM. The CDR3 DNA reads TGTGCCAGCAGTTTGGCGGGGGAGGATAGTGAGCAGTTCTTC. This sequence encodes CASSLAGEDSEQFF.